This T cell receptor (beta chain) was sequenced for a study of OX40 agonist ivuxolimab in advanced cancers. In terms of the full investigation: Ivuxolimab, which targeted the costimulatory receptor OX40 (CD134), was an agonistic, fully human IgG2 monoclonal antibody. Patients were allowed to have had prior anti-PD-1, anti-PD-L1 or anti-CTLA-4 therapy, and 40% to 45% of the dose-escalation patients had previously received checkpoint inhibitors. Intravenous ivuxolimab was administered to patients every 2 weeks at six dose levels: 0.01, 0.1, 0.3, 1.5, 3 and 10 mg/kg. The monotherapy dose-escalation portion (N = 52 patients) of the phase I ivuxolimab trial is reported in the paper. Of the 52 patients in dose escalation, some 19 had hepatocellular carcinoma, some 15 had melanoma, 9 had renal cell carcinoma and 9 had head and neck cancer. Partial responses occurred in three dose-escalation patients, of whom one had hepatocellular carcinoma and two had cutaneous melanoma. A male proportion of about 79% and a mean age of 60 years, ranging from 23 to 79, were recorded for the dose-escalation cohort. The purpose of peripheral TCRbeta sequencing was to test whether ivuxolimab changed TCR sequence diversity and led to clonal T-cell expansion. Results and caveats for the whole study, not just this receptor: In the 0.1-3.0 mg/kg groups, partial responders were among the patients with the lowest normalized peripheral clonal expansion, particularly in CD8+ T cells. Low levels of normalized T-cell clonal expansion were also seen in some patients who did not respond. The antigen specificity of the peripheral T cells that underwent clonal expansion was not determined. Clonal expansion of both CD4+ and CD8+ blood T cells was observed from baseline to week 6 at doses 0.1 to 3.0 mg/kg. After ivuxolimab, CD8+ T cells had more expanded clones than CD4+ T cells on average.

To note about this clone: The specificity of this receptor is unknown. Base qualities are missing; no much larger clone stands one base away.

Patients with autoimmune disease history or receiving systemic immunosuppression were excluded from the trial. Peripheral blood for TCR sequencing was collected from all dose cohorts at baseline, on cycle 4 day 1, and on cycle 7 day 1. Samples came from an open-label, multicenter, first-in-human phase I dose-escalation trial of ivuxolimab. Adults with locally advanced or metastatic melanoma, renal cell, hepatocellular, or head and neck squamous cell carcinoma were enrolled in the trial. Before TCR sequencing, CD4+ and CD8+ T cells were separately sorted from peripheral blood. Genomic DNA was extracted from sorted cells for sequencing of the TCRbeta CDR3 region. TCRbeta CDR3 regions were sequenced using the immunoSEQ Assay. TCRdb's version of the immuneACCESS table is confined to in-frame rearrangements and falls short of the full clone set. An unresolved V gene accounts for under half of the shortfall where checked; the remainder is of unknown origin. Present in this sample are more than 75,000 clones, approximately 86% of which were seen just once. 0.8% to 1% of the sample is held by the ten biggest clonotypes.

The CDR3 runs 15 amino acids, cysteine and phenylalanine included. Just the 45-base CDR3 DNA is kept, in frame starting at base 1. Compared with germline, V lacks 5 bases and J lacks 2 bases; bases without a gene match: 7. Based on the germline V gene, the CDR1 and CDR2 sequences are SGHTA and FQGNSA. The input for sequencing was CD4+ or CD8+ T cells sorted from blood, taken in a trial of the OX40 agonist ivuxolimab. The chain is made from TRBV7-2 and TRBJ2-3, and 7 junctional nucleotides match TRBD1. The receptor's source is an adult with an advanced solid tumor such as melanoma, head and neck, liver or kidney cancer. The CDR3 region: CASSVRGHNTDTQYF. The nucleotides are TGTGCCAGCAGCGTTAGGGGGCATAACACAGATACGCAGTATTTT.